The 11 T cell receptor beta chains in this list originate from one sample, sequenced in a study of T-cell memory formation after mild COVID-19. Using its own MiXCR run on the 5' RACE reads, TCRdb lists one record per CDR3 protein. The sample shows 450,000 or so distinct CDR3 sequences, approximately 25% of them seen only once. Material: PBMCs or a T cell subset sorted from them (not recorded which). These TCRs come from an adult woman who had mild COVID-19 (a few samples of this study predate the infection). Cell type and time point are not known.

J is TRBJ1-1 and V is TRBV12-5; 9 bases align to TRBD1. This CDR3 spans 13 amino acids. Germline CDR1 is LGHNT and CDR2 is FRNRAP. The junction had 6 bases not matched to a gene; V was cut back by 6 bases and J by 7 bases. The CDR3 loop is CASGLGTGIEAFF. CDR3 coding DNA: TGTGCTAGTGGCCTCGGGACAGGGATTGAAGCTTTCTTT.

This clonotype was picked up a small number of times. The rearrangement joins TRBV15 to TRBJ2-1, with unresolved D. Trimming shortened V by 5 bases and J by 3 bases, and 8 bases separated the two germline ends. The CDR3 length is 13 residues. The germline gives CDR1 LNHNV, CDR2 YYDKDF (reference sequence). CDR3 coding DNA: TGTGCCACCAGCGGCCGAAGCTACAATGAGCAGTTCTTC. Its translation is CATSGRSYNEQFF. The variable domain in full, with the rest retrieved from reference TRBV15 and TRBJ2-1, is DAMVIQNPRYQVTQFGKPVTLSCSQTLNHNVMYWYQQKSSQAPKLLFHYYDKDFNNEADTPDNFQSRRPNTSFCFLDIRSPGLGDTAMYLCATSGRSYNEQFFGPGTRLTVL.

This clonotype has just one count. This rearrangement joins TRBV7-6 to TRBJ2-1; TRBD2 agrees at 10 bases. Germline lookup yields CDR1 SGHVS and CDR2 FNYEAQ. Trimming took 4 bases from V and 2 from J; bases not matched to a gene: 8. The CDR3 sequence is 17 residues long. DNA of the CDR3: TGTGCCAGCAGCTCTCGGGCTAGCGGGGGTCCCTACAATGAGCAGTTCTTC. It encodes CASSSRASGGPYNEQFF.

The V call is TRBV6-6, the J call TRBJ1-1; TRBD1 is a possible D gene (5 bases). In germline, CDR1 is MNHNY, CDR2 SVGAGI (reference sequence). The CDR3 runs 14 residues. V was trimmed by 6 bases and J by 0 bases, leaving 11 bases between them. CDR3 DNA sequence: TGTGCCAGCAGCCCGGACATCCTGAACACTGAAGCTTTCTTT. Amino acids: CASSPDILNTEAFF.

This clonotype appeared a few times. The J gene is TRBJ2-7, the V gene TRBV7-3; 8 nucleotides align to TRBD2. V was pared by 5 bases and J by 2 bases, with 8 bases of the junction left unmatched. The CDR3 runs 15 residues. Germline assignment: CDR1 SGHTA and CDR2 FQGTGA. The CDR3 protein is CASSPTVSGAYEQYF. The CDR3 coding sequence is TGTGCCAGCAGCCCAACCGTTAGCGGGGCCTACGAGCAGTACTTC.

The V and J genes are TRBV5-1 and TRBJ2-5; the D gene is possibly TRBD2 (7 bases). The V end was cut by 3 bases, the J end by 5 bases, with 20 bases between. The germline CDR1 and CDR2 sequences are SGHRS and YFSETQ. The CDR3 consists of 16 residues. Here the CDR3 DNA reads TGCGCCAGCAGCTCGATAACACAGGGAGGGTCGGAGACCCAGTACTTC. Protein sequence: CASSSITQGGSETQYF.

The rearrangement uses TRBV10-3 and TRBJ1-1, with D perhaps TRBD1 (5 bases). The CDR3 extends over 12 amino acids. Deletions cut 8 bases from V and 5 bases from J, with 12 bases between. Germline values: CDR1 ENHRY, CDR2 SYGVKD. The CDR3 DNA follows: TGTGCCATCGGGGCAGGACGAACTGAAGCTTTCTTT. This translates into CAIGAGRTEAFF.

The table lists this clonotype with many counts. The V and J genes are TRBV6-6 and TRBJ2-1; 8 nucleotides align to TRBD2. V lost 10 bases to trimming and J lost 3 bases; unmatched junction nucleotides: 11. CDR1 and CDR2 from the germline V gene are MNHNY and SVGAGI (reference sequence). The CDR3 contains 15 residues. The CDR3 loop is CATIRGGLSYNEQFF. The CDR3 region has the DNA TGTGCCACTATACGGGGGGGGCTAAGCTACAATGAGCAGTTCTTC.

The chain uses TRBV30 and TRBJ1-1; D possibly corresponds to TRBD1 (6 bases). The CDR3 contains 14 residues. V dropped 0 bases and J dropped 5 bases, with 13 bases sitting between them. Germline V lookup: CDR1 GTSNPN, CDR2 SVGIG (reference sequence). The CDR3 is CAWSVRYRVTEAFF. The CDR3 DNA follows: TGTGCCTGGAGTGTACGCTACAGGGTTACTGAAGCTTTCTTT.

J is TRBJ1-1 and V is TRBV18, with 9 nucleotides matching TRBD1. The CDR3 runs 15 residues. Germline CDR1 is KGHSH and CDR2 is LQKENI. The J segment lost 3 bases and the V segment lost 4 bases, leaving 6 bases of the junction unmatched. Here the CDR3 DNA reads TGTGCCAGCTCACGAAAAACAGGGGGCCACACTGAAGCTTTCTTT. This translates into CASSRKTGGHTEAFF.

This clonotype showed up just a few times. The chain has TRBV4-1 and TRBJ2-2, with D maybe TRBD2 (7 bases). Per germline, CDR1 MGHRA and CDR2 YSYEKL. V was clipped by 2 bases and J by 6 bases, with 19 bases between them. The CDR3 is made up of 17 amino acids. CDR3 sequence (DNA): TGCGCCAGCAGCCAATTGATTGCGGGGGCCGTATCCGGGGAGCTGTTTTTT. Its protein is CASSQLIAGAVSGELFF.